A selection of T cell receptor beta chains follows, all from one sample in a study of PD-1 blockade in classical Hodgkin lymphoma. Measured with immunoSEQ multiplex PCR; TCRdb has only the in-frame clones, and not every one. Of 30,000 to 45,000 clones in the sample, about 90% are singletons; the top ten hold roughly 9%. The source was peripheral blood mononuclear cells (PBMCs), collected at baseline. These receptors were collected from a human donor with classical Hodgkin lymphoma. Each CDR3 is given with its conserved first and last residue. D genes are given only for firm matches. Some rows mark clone size as missing; the rest say once, few, many or name a class of expanded clone.

J	D	size	V	CDR3	DNA
TRBJ1-1	TRBD1	NA	TRBV6-1	CASSASDRVWGAFF	TGTGCCAGCAGTGCATCGGACAGGGTTTGGGGAGCTTTCTTT
TRBJ2-1	NA	NA	TRBV27	CASSTAYNEQFF	TGTGCCAGCAGTACCGCATACAATGAGCAGTTCTTC
TRBJ2-3	TRBD1	NA	TRBV10-2	CASSDWTGLADTQYF	TGCGCCAGCAGTGATTGGACAGGGCTCGCAGATACGCAGTATTTT
TRBJ2-7	NA	NA	TRBV5-6	CASSLGPASTYEQYF	TGTGCCAGCAGCTTGGGGCCAGCGTCTACCTACGAGCAGTACTTC
TRBJ2-7	NA	NA	TRBV27	CASSGWGEQYF	TGTGCCAGCAGTGGGTGGGGGGAGCAGTACTTC
TRBJ1-4	NA	few	TRBV10-3	CAISESPRATNEKLFF	TGTGCCATCAGTGAGTCCCCCAGAGCAACTAATGAAAAACTGTTTTTT
TRBJ1-2	TRBD1	NA	TRBV28	CASSSQGQGNYGYTF	TGTGCCAGCAGTTCCCAGGGACAGGGAAACTATGGCTACACCTTC
TRBJ1-4	NA	NA	TRBV11-2	CASSLAPRVGNEKLFF	TGTGCCAGCAGCTTAGCTCCCAGGGTTGGTAATGAAAAACTGTTTTTT
TRBJ2-5	NA	NA	TRBV9	CASSVGAGAQETQYF	TGTGCCAGCAGCGTAGGCGCAGGCGCCCAAGAGACCCAGTACTTC
TRBJ2-7	NA	NA	TRBV9	CASSALPDPREQYF	TGTGCCAGCAGCGCCCTCCCAGACCCTCGCGAGCAGTACTTC
TRBJ1-3	NA	NA	TRBV6-1	CASSPSGNTIYF	TGTGCCAGCAGCCCCTCTGGAAACACCATATATTTT
TRBJ1-3	NA	NA	TRBV7-9	CASTRFFSGNTIYF	TGTGCCAGCACCCGCTTCTTCTCTGGAAACACCATATATTTT
TRBJ1-2	NA	NA	TRBV7-9	CASSLFDRSNYGYTF	TGTGCCAGCAGCTTATTTGACAGGTCTAACTATGGCTACACCTTC
TRBJ1-5	NA	NA	TRBV6-5	CASSPSPSGQPQHF	TGTGCCAGCAGCCCGAGCCCCTCTGGGCAGCCCCAGCATTTT
TRBJ2-7	NA	NA	TRBV9	CASSVFRDTSYEQYF	TGTGCCAGCAGCGTATTCCGGGACACATCCTACGAGCAGTACTTC
TRBJ2-7	TRBD2	NA	TRBV18	CASSPTSGGSYEQYF	TGTGCCAGCTCACCGACTAGCGGGGGCTCCTACGAGCAGTACTTC
TRBJ2-7	NA	NA	TRBV6-5	CASSRRNYEQYF	TGTGCCAGCAGCCGCCGAAACTACGAGCAGTACTTC
TRBJ1-4	NA	NA	TRBV18	CASSPDRPTNEKLFF	TGTGCCAGCTCTCCTGACCGACCAACTAATGAAAAACTGTTTTTT
TRBJ1-1	NA	NA	TRBV9	CASSVATGGAKAFF	TGTGCCAGCAGCGTAGCTACAGGAGGCGCTAAAGCTTTCTTT
TRBJ1-2	NA	NA	TRBV7-2	CASSLTVTPNSGYGYTF	TGTGCCAGCAGCTTGACGGTGACACCCAACTCGGGCTATGGCTACACCTTC
TRBJ2-5	TRBD1	NA	TRBV9	CASSVKPGQPFWTQYF	TGTGCCAGCAGCGTAAAGCCGGGACAGCCATTTTGGACCCAGTACTTC
TRBJ2-5	TRBD2	NA	TRBV2	CASSPGTSGGGTQYF	TGTGCCAGCAGCCCCGGGACTAGCGGGGGAGGGACCCAGTACTTC
TRBJ2-1	TRBD2	NA	TRBV7-9	CASSLELAGTQFF	TGTGCCAGCAGCTTAGAACTAGCGGGAACGCAGTTCTTC
TRBJ2-7	TRBD1	NA	TRBV27	CASRAGTGGGKQYF	TGTGCCAGCAGGGCCGGGACAGGGGGTGGCAAGCAGTACTTC
TRBJ1-3	NA	once	TRBV5-5	CASSLGPRGDQNTIYF	TGTGCCAGCAGCTTGGGGCCCCGTGGGGATCAAAACACCATATATTTT
TRBJ2-1	TRBD1	NA	TRBV7-3	CASSSQGASYNEQFF	TGTGCCAGCAGCTCACAGGGGGCTTCGTACAATGAGCAGTTCTTC
TRBJ1-3	NA	NA	TRBV5-1	CASSPDTSGNTIYF	TGCGCCAGCAGCCCCGACACCTCTGGAAACACCATATATTTT
TRBJ1-2	NA	medium-sized	TRBV6-6	CASSYGDLEGYTF	TGTGCCAGCAGTTACGGGGACCTCGAGGGCTACACCTTC
TRBJ1-2	NA	NA	TRBV19	CASRKPGSAYGYTF	TGTGCCAGTAGAAAGCCCGGGTCAGCCTATGGCTACACCTTC
TRBJ1-1	TRBD1	NA	TRBV5-6	CASSPYPRGFEVPTEAFF	TGTGCCAGCAGCCCCTACCCCAGGGGGTTTGAAGTTCCGACTGAAGCTTTCTTT
TRBJ2-5	NA	NA	TRBV18	CASSPTRGGGGETQYF	TGTGCCAGCTCACCAACCCGGGGAGGGGGAGGAGAGACCCAGTACTTC
TRBJ1-5	NA	NA	TRBV28	CASRLRGARGDQPQHF	TGTGCCAGCAGACTGCGGGGGGCGCGGGGGGATCAGCCCCAGCATTTT